A selection of T cell receptor beta chains follows, all from one sample in a study of response to subunit inactivated influenza vaccine. TCRdb itself ran the RT-PCR reads through MiXCR, one entry per CDR3 protein. The table has 450,000 to 600,000 distinct CDR3 sequences, around 7.7% seen once. This specimen was PBMCs from blood, taken around 25 months after vaccination. The origin of the receptors is a man aged 45 to 75 who received an inactivated influenza vaccine. The CDR3 runs from the conserved cysteine through the conserved F or W. The D gene is left open where the match is weak. Rows may omit the clone size; those that give it use once, few, many or a size class.

J	size	D	V	CDR3	DNA
TRBJ1-1	NA	NA	TRBV12-3/TRBV12-4	CASSFVGDLNTEAFF	TGTGCCAGCAGTTTTGTAGGAGACCTGAACACTGAAGCTTTCTTT
TRBJ2-5	many	NA	TRBV12-3/TRBV12-4	CASTLAGAMKTQYF	TGTGCCAGCACCCTGGCAGGGGCTATGAAGACCCAGTACTTC
TRBJ1-1	few	NA	TRBV3-1	CASSPRARRDTEAFF	TGTGCCAGCAGCCCCCGGGCCCGAAGGGACACTGAAGCTTTCTTT
TRBJ1-2	NA	NA	TRBV6-5	CASSYVPGQGPTF	TGTGCCAGCAGTTACGTTCCGGGACAAGGCCCCACCTTC
TRBJ1-2	few	NA	TRBV11-2	CARRRGRNGYTF	TGTGCCCGCAGGCGAGGGCGGAATGGCTACACCTTC
TRBJ2-2	few	TRBD2	TRBV20-1	CSATSGKNTGELFF	TGCAGTGCCACTAGCGGGAAGAACACCGGGGAGCTGTTTTTT
TRBJ2-1	NA	NA	TRBV15	CATSRDRVVINEQFF	TGTGCCACCAGCAGAGACAGGGTAGTAATAAATGAGCAGTTCTTC
TRBJ1-1	many	TRBD1	TRBV20-1	CSAPQGLNTEAFF	TGCAGTGCCCCACAGGGGTTGAACACTGAAGCTTTCTTT
TRBJ2-1	NA	TRBD2	TRBV7-2	CASSSGTSYGHEQFF	TGTGCCAGCAGCTCTGGGACTAGTTATGGCCATGAGCAGTTCTTC
TRBJ2-3	many	NA	TRBV12-3/TRBV12-4	CASSLGEMAQYF	TGTGCCAGCAGTTTAGGGGAAATGGCGCAGTATTTT
TRBJ2-1	few	TRBD2	TRBV7-6	CASSPPYQRGVNEQFF	TGTGCCAGCAGCCCGCCGTATCAGCGGGGGGTCAATGAGCAGTTCTTC
TRBJ2-7	NA	TRBD1	TRBV7-7	CASSLDNRGEQYF	TGTGCCAGCAGCTTAGATAACAGGGGCGAGCAGTACTTC
TRBJ2-7	NA	TRBD1	TRBV15	CATSRDRGRGSEQYF	TGTGCCACCAGCAGAGATAGAGGCAGGGGGTCCGAGCAGTACTTC
TRBJ2-1	NA	NA	TRBV28	CASSQLARNEQFF	TGTGCCAGCAGCCAACTGGCTAGGAATGAGCAGTTCTTC
TRBJ1-2	many	TRBD1	TRBV6-5	CASSYGDRRMGGYTF	TGTGCCAGCAGTTACGGGGACAGGCGGATGGGGGGCTACACCTTC
TRBJ2-7	few	TRBD1	TRBV10-3	CAISGTGTGANEQYF	TGTGCCATCAGTGGAACCGGGACAGGGGCCAACGAGCAGTACTTC
TRBJ1-1	few	NA	TRBV20-1	CSARDLMRAGTEAFF	TGCAGTGCTAGAGATTTAATGCGGGCAGGTACTGAAGCTTTCTTT
TRBJ2-1	NA	NA	TRBV10-3	CAISERPGAEQFF	TGTGCCATCAGTGAGCGTCCGGGGGCTGAGCAGTTCTTC
TRBJ1-1	many	NA	TRBV7-2	CASSLGGVNTEAFF	TGTGCCAGCAGCTTAGGAGGGGTGAACACTGAAGCTTTCTTT
TRBJ1-2	NA	TRBD1	TRBV14	CASSQGDSYGYTF	TGTGCCAGCAGCCAAGGGGACAGCTATGGCTACACCTTC
TRBJ2-5	NA	NA	TRBV12-3/TRBV12-4	CASSFEGIETQYF	TGTGCCAGCAGTTTTGAGGGCATAGAGACCCAGTACTTC
TRBJ1-2	many	NA	TRBV20-1	CSASIGALSSYGYTF	TGCAGTGCTAGCATAGGAGCCCTATCTAGCTATGGCTACACCTTC
TRBJ2-2	many	NA	TRBV27	CASSLMAGAAGELFF	TGTGCCAGCAGTTTAATGGCAGGGGCGGCCGGGGAGCTGTTTTTT
TRBJ1-1	many	NA	TRBV5-1	CASSLEPGHTEAFF	TGCGCCAGCAGCTTGGAACCGGGGCACACTGAAGCTTTCTTT
TRBJ1-5	many	NA	TRBV28	CAGNRGAGQPQHF	TGTGCCGGAAACCGGGGGGCAGGTCAGCCCCAGCATTTT
TRBJ1-1	few	NA	TRBV4-1	CASSQATRTEAFF	TGCGCCAGCAGCCAAGCGACCCGCACTGAAGCTTTCTTT
TRBJ2-7	NA	TRBD2	TRBV20-1	CSARSPGLADYEQYF	TGCAGTGCTAGGAGTCCGGGACTAGCGGACTACGAGCAGTACTTC
TRBJ2-6	few	TRBD1	TRBV28	CAGYRGYSSGANVLTF	TGTGCCGGTTACAGGGGCTATAGCTCTGGGGCCAACGTCCTGACTTTC
TRBJ2-5	few	NA	TRBV7-2	CASSFTPSGQETQYF	TGTGCCAGCAGCTTTACGCCCAGCGGCCAAGAGACCCAGTACTTC
TRBJ1-1	few	NA	TRBV28	CASSRSVNTEAFF	TGTGCCAGCAGCCGCTCAGTGAACACTGAAGCTTTCTTT
TRBJ2-5	NA	NA	TRBV20-1	CSAVEGAGDLETQYF	TGCAGTGCTGTTGAGGGGGCGGGAGATCTGGAGACCCAGTACTTC
TRBJ2-5	NA	NA	TRBV5-6	CASGLRGRETQYF	TGTGCCAGCGGACTCCGGGGTAGGGAGACCCAGTACTTC
TRBJ1-1	NA	NA	TRBV12-3/TRBV12-4	CATKWGGNTEAFF	TGTGCCACTAAGTGGGGCGGCAACACTGAAGCTTTCTTT
TRBJ2-2	few	NA	TRBV4-1	CASSHRRSGWTGELFF	TGCGCCAGCAGCCATCGGAGGAGCGGGTGGACCGGGGAGCTGTTTTTT
TRBJ2-3	few	TRBD2	TRBV28	CASSPRTSGDLTDTQYF	TGTGCCAGCAGTCCACGGACTAGCGGGGACCTCACAGATACGCAGTATTTT
TRBJ2-1	NA	TRBD2	TRBV20-1	CSAKPSGRRLAYNEQFF	TGCAGTGCAAAACCCAGCGGGAGACGCCTCGCCTACAATGAGCAGTTCTTC
TRBJ2-7	many	TRBD1	TRBV23-1	CAPRPGGALYEQYF	TGCGCCCCCCGCCCAGGGGGAGCCTTATACGAGCAGTACTTC
TRBJ2-7	NA	TRBD2	TRBV20-1	CSASPFATSGRDGEQYF	TGCAGTGCTAGTCCCTTCGCGACTAGCGGGAGGGATGGCGAGCAGTACTTC
TRBJ2-3	NA	NA	TRBV7-2	CASSLVAGRGGDTQYF	TGTGCCAGCAGCTTAGTTGCAGGGAGGGGGGGAGATACGCAGTATTTT
TRBJ1-1	many	NA	TRBV12-3/TRBV12-4	CASSFQGTNTEAFF	TGTGCCAGCAGTTTTCAGGGGACGAACACTGAAGCTTTCTTT
TRBJ1-5	many	NA	TRBV7-2	CASSLVAGKNQPQHF	TGTGCCAGCAGCTTAGTTGCAGGGAAAAATCAGCCCCAGCATTTT
TRBJ2-1	many	NA	TRBV20-1	CSARGKNEQFF	TGCAGTGCTAGAGGGAAAAATGAGCAGTTCTTC
TRBJ2-7	many	NA	TRBV7-8	CASSLVEGLPEQYF	TGTGCCAGCAGCTTAGTGGAGGGCCTCCCCGAGCAGTACTTC
TRBJ1-4	few	TRBD1	TRBV20-1	CSARATGDREKLFF	TGCAGTGCTAGGGCGACAGGGGATAGAGAAAAACTGTTTTTT
TRBJ2-3	few	NA	TRBV12-3/TRBV12-4	CASSPGGGGPDTQYF	TGTGCCAGCAGTCCGGGGGGCGGGGGCCCAGATACGCAGTATTTT
TRBJ2-2	few	NA	TRBV12-3/TRBV12-4	CASSSGPPGTGELFF	TGTGCCAGCAGTTCGGGACCACCTGGCACCGGGGAGCTGTTTTTT
TRBJ2-3	many	TRBD2	TRBV29-1	CSVEDQAGGLADTQYF	TGCAGCGTTGAAGACCAAGCGGGGGGTTTGGCAGATACGCAGTATTTT
TRBJ2-3	few	NA	TRBV9	CASSVGFGADTQYF	TGTGCCAGCAGCGTAGGATTTGGTGCAGATACGCAGTATTTT
TRBJ2-3	NA	TRBD2	TRBV12-3/TRBV12-4	CASSKLAGGFTDTKYF	TGTGCCAGCAGTAAACTAGCGGGGGGCTTCACAGATACGAAGTATTTT
TRBJ2-7	NA	TRBD2	TRBV10-3	CAALSGTSGSYEQYF	TGTGCCGCGTTATCCGGGACTAGCGGGAGTTACGAGCAGTACTTC
TRBJ2-7	NA	NA	TRBV3-1	CASIYSYEQYF	TGTGCCAGCATCTACAGCTACGAGCAGTACTTC
TRBJ2-7	few	NA	TRBV5-1	CASSVEATNYEQYF	TGCGCCAGCAGCGTGGAGGCCACCAACTACGAGCAGTACTTC
TRBJ1-4	NA	TRBD1	TRBV28	CASSLGVRGHLEKLFF	TGTGCCAGCAGTCTCGGGGTGAGGGGGCATTTGGAAAAACTGTTTTTT